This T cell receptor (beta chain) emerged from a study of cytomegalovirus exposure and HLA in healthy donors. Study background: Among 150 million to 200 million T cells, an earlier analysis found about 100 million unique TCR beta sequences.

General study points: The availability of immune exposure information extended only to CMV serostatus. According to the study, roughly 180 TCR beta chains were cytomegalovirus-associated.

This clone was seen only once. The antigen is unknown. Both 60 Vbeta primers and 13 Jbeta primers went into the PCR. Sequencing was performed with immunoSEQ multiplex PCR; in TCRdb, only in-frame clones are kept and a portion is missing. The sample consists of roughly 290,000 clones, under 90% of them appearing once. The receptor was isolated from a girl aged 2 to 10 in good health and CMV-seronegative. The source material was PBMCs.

The CDR3, as DNA: TGCAGTGCCCCGCCCCGGGGTGGCTACACCTTC. Protein: CSAPPRGGYTF. The chain employs TRBV20-1 and TRBJ1-2; D gene uncertain. CDR1 and CDR2 (germline): DFQATT, SNEGSKA (reference sequence). CDR3 length: 11 amino acids. Trimming pared 6 bases from V and 7 bases from J, leaving 12 bases between.